This passage covers 32 T cell receptor beta chains from one sample sequenced in a study of PD-L1 blockade in urothelial cancer. TCRdb's copy holds only in-frame clones and misses some; the assay was immunoSEQ multiplex PCR. The repertoire holds around 40,000 clones, with roughly 36% as singletons. Sequenced here: tumor tissue, sampled before atezolizumab (anti-PD-L1) treatment. The receptors originated from a man between 60 and 75 years old with urothelial cancer.

This clone was found a few times. The chain uses TRBV18 and TRBJ1-1; unclear D gene. The CDR3 loop spans 18 amino acids. V was pared by 4 bases and J by 0 bases, with 21 bases between. Germline V gives CDR1 KGHSH, CDR2 LQKENI. In DNA form, the CDR3 reads TGTGCCAGCTCACTTTTCGGGTCAGCTCAAGCGGTGAACACTGAAGCTTTCTTT. It encodes CASSLFGSAQAVNTEAFF.

Comment on this clone: A read error may account for a junction end that differs from germline. J is TRBJ2-1 and V is TRBV9; 7 bases agree with TRBD2. The length of the CDR3 is 13 residues. CDR1 SGDLS and CDR2 YYNGEE come from the germline V gene. The CDR3 loop is CASSVAGYNEQFF. For the CDR3, the DNA is TGTGCCAGCAGTGTAGCGGGCTACAATGAGCAGTTCTTC.

In its sample, this clone was seen a few times. The rearrangement joins TRBV6-8 to TRBJ2-3, with TRBD1 matching over 7 bases. V lost 2 bases, J lost 5 bases, and 7 bases stayed unmatched. Per germline, CDR1 MNHGY and CDR2 SAAAGT. The CDR3 has 15 residues. The CDR3 loop is CASSYQTGRKDTQYF. The CDR3 region has the DNA TGTGCCAGCAGTTACCAGACAGGGCGTAAAGATACGCAGTATTTT.

This clone was recorded at least ten times. The V gene is TRBV1, the J gene TRBJ1-2; the table names TRBD1, a call not compared with the DNA. TRBV1 is labeled a pseudogene. The CDR3 has 15 amino acids. This chain's CDR3 is CTSSPTSGCSYGYTF. For the CDR3, the DNA is TGCACCAGCAGCCCGACGTCAGGGTGTAGCTATGGCTACACCTTC.

The rearrangement links TRBV28 to TRBJ1-3; D gene uncertain. The germline V gene has CDR1 MDHEN and CDR2 SYDVKM. This CDR3 region has 16 residues. V was cut by 6 bases and J by 3 bases, with 18 bases left in between. CDR3 region: CASSRVKSGSGNTIYF. The DNA for the CDR3 is TGTGCCAGCAGCCGGGTAAAGTCAGGCAGTGGAAACACCATATATTTT.

This clone showed up just a few times. V is TRBV6-8 and J is TRBJ1-3, with 7 bases aligning to TRBD1. CDR3 length: 14 residues. From germline, CDR1 is MNHGY and CDR2 SAAAGT. After removal of 2 bases from V and 3 bases from J, the junction contained 1 base not matched to a gene. The chain's CDR3 is CASSYQGDGNTIYF. Written as DNA, the CDR3 is TGTGCCAGCAGTTACCAGGGGGATGGAAACACCATATATTTT.

In its sample, this clone was seen a few times. This rearrangement joins TRBV11-3 to TRBJ2-1; TRBD2 might be the D (7 bases). The CDR3 totals 15 residues. Germline lookup yields CDR1 SGHNT and CDR2 YENEEA. V lost 3 bases, J lost 10 bases, and 19 bases lay in between. CDR3 sequence reads: CASSLVIGGREEQFF. In DNA, the CDR3 is TGTGCCAGCAGCTTGGTGATAGGGGGGAGGGAAGAGCAGTTCTTC.

Ten or more counts support this clone. The chain employs TRBV9 and TRBJ1-3, with no clear D. V lost 7 bases, J lost 2 bases, and 13 bases lay in between. CDR1 SGDLS and CDR2 YYNGEE come from the germline V gene. The CDR3 contains 14 residues. The CDR3 sequence: CASGVGVAGNTIYF. The CDR3 coding sequence is TGTGCCAGCGGGGTCGGGGTTGCTGGAAACACCATATATTTT.

The rearrangement uses TRBV15 and TRBJ2-5, with 9 bases aligning to TRBD2. Germline CDR1 is LNHNV and CDR2 is YYDKDF (reference sequence). This CDR3 contains 15 residues. The trim removed 0 bases at V and 4 bases at J, leaving 3 bases unmatched. CDR3 in DNA: TGTGCCACCAGCAGAGATGCGCGGGGGGGAGAGACCCAGTACTTC. It specifies CATSRDARGGETQYF.

This clone was recorded a few times. The chain joins TRBV11-3 to TRBJ1-1; D is perhaps TRBD1 (6 bases). V lost 4 bases to trimming and J lost 1 base, with 13 bases between them. The CDR3 extends over 15 amino acids. From germline, CDR1 is SGHNT and CDR2 YENEEA. The chain's CDR3 is CASSSGQTWNTEAFF. CDR3 DNA sequence: TGTGCCAGCAGCTCAGGACAGACATGGAACACTGAAGCTTTCTTT.

The CDR3 loop reads CSVEGIGGYYGYTF. In DNA, the CDR3 is TGCAGCGTTGAAGGAATAGGGGGATACTATGGCTACACCTTC. The chain combines TRBV29-1 with TRBJ1-2, with D perhaps matching TRBD1 (6 bases). The CDR3 extends over 14 amino acids. Germline loops: CDR1 SQVTM, CDR2 ANQGSEA. V shed 1 base and J shed 3 bases, with 12 bases lying between them.

This chain joins TRBV6-7 and TRBJ2-3; 9 bases fit TRBD2. TRBV6-7 is labeled an ORF, and its function is uncertain. V shed 6 bases and J 5 bases; nucleotides not matched to a gene: 15. The CDR3 runs 17 residues. CDR3 region: CASRLTAGGRAGDTQYF. CDR3 nucleotide sequence: TGTGCCAGCAGACTCACAGCAGGCGGGAGGGCCGGAGATACGCAGTATTTT.

The J gene is TRBJ2-3, the V gene TRBV28; D is undetermined. CDR1 and CDR2 (germline): MDHEN, SYDVKM. Trimming took 5 bases from V and 0 from J, leaving 9 bases between them. The CDR3 length is 14 residues. DNA of the CDR3: TGTGCCAGCAGTCGGAGAGCTAGCACAGATACGCAGTATTTT. Protein sequence: CASSRRASTDTQYF.

This clone is labeled medium-sized (0.01 to 0.1%). This chain links TRBV10-2 with TRBJ2-3, with TRBD2 matching 12 bases. The CDR3 is made up of 13 amino acids. V trimming: 11 bases; J trimming: 8 bases; junction bases outside the gene matches: 8. Germline lookup yields CDR1 WSHSY and CDR2 SAAADI. CDR3: CAGAASGRGTQYF. CDR3 coding DNA: TGCGCCGGCGCCGCTAGCGGGAGGGGTACGCAGTATTTT.

The chain employs TRBV5-1 and TRBJ1-4, with 7 bases aligning to TRBD1. Trimming removed 4 bases from V and 7 bases from J; junction bases left unmatched: 7. The germline CDR1 and CDR2 sequences are SGHRS and YFSETQ. The CDR3 sequence is 14 residues long. The CDR3 DNA sequence: TGCGCCAGCAGCCGAGGGGGCGAAGGTGAAAAACTGTTTTTT. As protein: CASSRGGEGEKLFF.

The sample holds many counts of this clone. The V and J genes are TRBV11-3 and TRBJ1-1; D gene unclear. Germline V gene data show CDR1 as SGHNT and CDR2 as YENEEA. The CDR3 is 14 residues long. V lost 3 bases and J 0 bases, leaving 8 bases between the germline ends. CDR3 sequence (DNA): TGTGCCAGCAGCTTGACACACCTGAACACTGAAGCTTTCTTT. This translates into CASSLTHLNTEAFF. The full variable domain, with the rest looked up from reference TRBV11-3 and TRBJ1-1, is EAGVVQSPRYKIIEKKQPVAFWCNPISGHNTLYWYLQNLGQGPELLIRYENEEAVDDSQLPKDRFSAERLKGVDSTLKIQPAELGDSAVYLCASSLTHLNTEAFFGQGTRLTVV.

This chain connects TRBV6-7 to TRBJ1-2; TRBD1 agrees at 9 bases. TRBV6-7 is sorted into the ORF group, with uncertain function. The CDR3 contains 13 residues. With 6 bases clipped from V and 8 bases from J, the junction kept 7 bases outside the gene matches. CDR3 DNA: TGTGCCAGCAGGGGTTGGACAGGGGAAGGCTACACCTTC. Its translation is CASRGWTGEGYTF.

J is TRBJ1-2 and V is TRBV19; D gene ambiguous. V dropped 3 bases and J dropped 4 bases, with 12 bases sitting between them. Germline lookup yields CDR1 LNHDA and CDR2 SQIVND (reference sequence). CDR3 length: 14 amino acids. The CDR3 reads CASSMMGYSYGYTF. CDR3 DNA: TGTGCCAGTAGTATGATGGGCTATTCCTATGGCTACACCTTC.

The V call is TRBV10-2, the J call TRBJ2-6; no clear D. CDR3 length equals 16 residues. V was pared by 2 bases and J by 2 bases, with 10 bases between. CDR1 WSHSY and CDR2 SAAADI come from the germline V gene. CDR3 DNA sequence: TGCGCCAGCAGTGAGAGGGCAGGCCCTGGGGCCAACGTCCTGACTTTC. This gives the protein CASSERAGPGANVLTF.

This clone turned up a few times. The chain joins TRBV25-1 to TRBJ1-2; 8 bases are a match to TRBD1. The CDR3 is 14 residues long. In germline, CDR1 is MGHDK, CDR2 SYGVNS. J lost 4 bases, V lost 3 bases, and 4 bases had no gene match. The CDR3 sequence is CASSDDRGGYGYTF. CDR3 DNA sequence: TGTGCCAGCAGTGACGACAGGGGAGGCTATGGCTACACCTTC.

The chain links TRBV6-8 to TRBJ2-5; 11 nucleotides agree with TRBD1. J lost 5 bases, V lost 5 bases, and 10 bases had no gene match. Germline V gene sequence: CDR1 MNHGY, CDR2 SAAAGT. CDR3 length equals 16 residues. CDR3 coding DNA: TGTGCCAGCAGTAGAACCGGGACAGGGGGGTCTGAGACCCAGTACTTC. Translated, it gives CASSRTGTGGSETQYF.

V and J are TRBV5-1 and TRBJ1-3; no definite D call. The CDR3 consists of 14 residues. Trimming removed 0 bases from V and 4 bases from J, with 8 bases in between. Germline V gene data show CDR1 as SGHRS and CDR2 as YFSETQ. The CDR3 DNA follows: TGCGCCAGCAGCTTGGATTCAGAGGGAAACACCATATATTTT. It codes for CASSLDSEGNTIYF.

Only a few counts were recorded for this clone. The chain recombines TRBV19 with TRBJ1-1; D perhaps matches TRBD1 (5 bases). From germline, CDR1 is LNHDA and CDR2 SQIVND (reference sequence). The length of the CDR3 is 14 residues. Deletions cut 3 bases from V and 6 bases from J, with 14 bases between. In DNA, the CDR3 is TGTGCCAGTAGTATCGGCCAGGGAAATCCTGAAGCTTTCTTT. This translates into CASSIGQGNPEAFF. Full variable domain (remainder filled in from reference TRBV19 and TRBJ1-1): DGGITQSPKYLFRKEGQNVTLSCEQNLNHDAMYWYRQDPGQGLRLIYYSQIVNDFQKGDIAEGYSVSREKKESFPLTVTSAQKNPTAFYLCASSIGQGNPEAFFGQGTRLTVV.

This clone came up many times. The gene calls are TRBV11-3 and TRBJ2-4; D possibly corresponds to TRBD2 (7 bases). CDR1 SGHNT and CDR2 YENEEA come from the germline V gene. The CDR3 spans 15 residues. V gave up 5 bases and J gave up 2 bases, with 13 bases separating them. The CDR3 here is CASSLGGGPKNIQYF. CDR3 nucleotide sequence: TGTGCCAGCAGCCTAGGGGGGGGCCCCAAAAACATTCAGTACTTC. Drawing the rest from reference TRBV11-3 and TRBJ2-4, the complete variable domain is EAGVVQSPRYKIIEKKQPVAFWCNPISGHNTLYWYLQNLGQGPELLIRYENEEAVDDSQLPKDRFSAERLKGVDSTLKIQPAELGDSAVYLCASSLGGGPKNIQYFGAGTRLSVL.

This sequence joins TRBV29-1 and TRBJ2-2; D is possibly TRBD2 (6 bases). The CDR3 sequence is 13 residues long. Germline V lookup: CDR1 SQVTM, CDR2 ANQGSEA. V shed 3 bases and J shed 1 base, with 6 bases lying between them. This CDR3 reads CSVERENTGELFF. CDR3 sequence (DNA): TGCAGCGTTGAGCGGGAGAACACCGGGGAGCTGTTTTTT.

The chain links TRBV29-1 to TRBJ2-7, with TRBD1 identical over 9 bases. The CDR3 spans 13 residues. J lost 5 bases, V lost 7 bases, and 9 bases had no gene match. Per germline, CDR1 SQVTM and CDR2 ANQGSEA. The CDR3 loop reads CSGGTGTGNEQYF. Written as DNA, the CDR3 is TGCAGCGGGGGAACCGGGACAGGGAACGAGCAGTACTTC.

The chain has TRBV19 and TRBJ1-1, with 10 bases fitting TRBD1. The CDR3 is 14 amino acids. Germline values: CDR1 LNHDA, CDR2 SQIVND (reference sequence). V shed 5 bases and J 11 bases; nucleotides not matched to a gene: 11. The CDR3 DNA reads as TGTGCCAGTAGTGCGGGACAGGGGATATTAGGGGCTTTCTTT. Its translation is CASSAGQGILGAFF.

This clone appeared many times. V and J are TRBV4-1 and TRBJ1-5, with TRBD1 matching over 8 bases. Trimming cost V 0 bases and J 4 bases; bases outside gene matches: 8. CDR3 length: 17 amino acids. CDR1 is MGHRA and CDR2 is YSYEKL in the germline V gene. CDR3 bases: TGCGCCAGCAGCCAAGACCCGGGACAGGAGCCTAATCAGCCCCAGCATTTT. Amino acids: CASSQDPGQEPNQPQHF.

This sequence joins TRBV19 and TRBJ2-3, with 14 positions matching TRBD2. The length of the CDR3 is 19 residues. V lost 5 bases and J lost 0; bases outside the gene matches: 10. Germline V CDR1 and CDR2: LNHDA, SQIVND (reference sequence). In nucleotides, the CDR3 is TGTGCCAGTAGTCGCGCCGGGACTAGCGGGGGATCTAGCACAGATACGCAGTATTTT. Encoded protein: CASSRAGTSGGSSTDTQYF.

V is TRBV7-7 and J is TRBJ2-1; D not certain. CDR3 length: 14 amino acids. V lost 3 bases and J lost 5, with 11 bases in between. Germline-derived CDR1 and CDR2 are SSHAT and FNYEAQ (reference sequence). The CDR3: CASSLTPPNNEQFF. The CDR3 DNA follows: TGTGCCAGCAGCTTGACCCCGCCTAACAATGAGCAGTTCTTC.

The chain recombines TRBV28 with TRBJ1-5; 12 bases are a match to TRBD1. The CDR3 runs to 17 residues. The germline V gene encodes CDR1 MDHEN and CDR2 SYDVKM. Unmatched junction bases numbered 14, after V lost 7 bases and J lost 7 bases. The chain's CDR3 is CASTMGQGAFHDQPQHF. The CDR3 region has the DNA TGTGCCAGCACCATGGGACAGGGGGCTTTTCACGACCAGCCCCAGCATTTT.

V is TRBV5-1 and J is TRBJ2-6, with 7 nucleotides matching TRBD1. Looked up from germline, CDR1 is SGHRS and CDR2 is YFSETQ. After removal of 1 base from V and 0 bases from J, the junction contained 4 bases not matched to a gene. The CDR3 runs to 17 residues. The CDR3 sequence is CASSLQGVASGANVLTF. The DNA of the CDR3 is TGCGCCAGCAGCTTGCAGGGGGTGGCCTCTGGGGCCAACGTCCTGACTTTC.